The T cell receptor beta chain under discussion was sequenced for a study of T-cell memory formation after mild COVID-19. TCRdb re-called the 5' RACE reads through MiXCR, storing one row per CDR3 protein. The sample lists 300,000 to 400,000 distinct CDR3 sequences, roughly 13% occurring once. There are 15 residues in the CDR3. Germline V lookup: CDR1 MGHRA, CDR2 YSYEKL. V lost 4 bases to trimming and J lost 5 bases; unmatched junction nucleotides: 5. The sample holds a few counts of this clonotype. This receptor was taken from a man aged 18 to 30 who had mild COVID-19 (a few samples of this study predate the infection). Cell type and time point are not known. The specimen was PBMCs or a T cell subset sorted from them (not recorded which). The chain employs TRBV4-1 and TRBJ2-2; TRBD1 agrees at 9 bases. The CDR3 region is CASSPRDRVTGELFF. CDR3 DNA sequence: TGCGCCAGCAGCCCCCGGGACAGGGTTACCGGGGAGCTGTTTTTT.